This T cell receptor beta chain was recorded in a study of T cells in tuberculosis. Study background: Sequenced TCRs come from CD1B-GMM tetramer-binding T cells.

Findings of the study overall: The stringent gate may have excluded weak CD1B-GMM tetramer binders.

Only in-frame clones appear in the TCRdb table, and some are missing; sequencing was by immunoSEQ multiplex PCR. This table has about 88,000 clones, approximately 90% appearing once. Germline CDR1 and CDR2: ENHRY and SYGVKD. The CDR3 spans 13 residues. Germline trimming cut 6 bases from V and 4 bases from J; bases unmatched to any gene: 5. Thawed, overnight-rested PBMC were stained with GMM-loaded CD1B tetramer, viability dye and anti-CD3, then sorted. The CD1B tetramers carried C32 glucose monomycolate purified from Rhodococcus equi. Tetramer-negative cells, around 100,000 per donor, were also sorted.

The sample comprised CD1b-GMM tetramer-negative cells sorted from PBMCs. This TCR was recovered from an adult woman with latent tuberculosis. This chain links TRBV10-3 with TRBJ1-1; 7 nucleotides align to TRBD1. The CDR3 bases are TGTGCCATCAGCCCCGGGACAGTCACTGAAGCTTTCTTT. Its translation is CAISPGTVTEAFF.